The present T cell receptor beta chain was sequenced within a study of T cell responses to AZD1222 COVID-19 vaccine. This CDR3 region has 14 residues. Germline V gene lookup returns CDR1 SGHTA and CDR2 FQGNSA. The V end lost 6 bases, the J end lost 6 bases, and 18 bases lay between the germline ends. Pooled together were second doses at about 4 or about 12 weeks. Findings and limits, study-wide: Possibly, clonal diversity was underestimated; donors were largely white British and included more females. Unmutated variant regions reportedly attract nearly half of all spike-specific TCRs. Spike-specific TCR breadth and depth both grew after two AZD1222 doses.

This clone was counted once. Its antigen is unidentified. The repertoire was sequenced with immunoSEQ multiplex PCR; TCRdb's copy has only in-frame clones and lacks some. The repertoire holds 180,000 or so clones, 88% seen once, with 25% to 30% in the top ten. The source material was peripheral blood, sampled 28 days after the second AZD1222 dose. J is TRBJ2-7 and V is TRBV7-2, with D possibly matching TRBD2 (5 bases). This TCR was recovered from an adult who received the AZD1222 COVID-19 vaccine. The CDR3 nucleotides read TGTGCCAGCAGAACCGGGTCCAACGCGGGCGAGCAGTACTTC. Encoded protein: CASRTGSNAGEQYF. Filled out from reference TRBV7-2 and TRBJ2-7, the complete variable domain reads GAGVSQSPSNKVTEKGKDVELRCDPISGHTALYWYRQSLGQGLEFLIYFQGNSAPDKSGLPSDRFSAERTGGSVSTLTIQRTQQEDSAVYLCASRTGSNAGEQYFGPGTRLTVT.